One and the same sample provided the 20 T cell receptor beta chains below, sequenced in a study of T cell repertoires in cytomegalovirus infection. TCRdb itself ran the reads through MiXCR, one entry per CDR3 protein. The sample includes approximately 300,000 distinct CDR3 sequences, just under 25% of them seen just once. No antigen has been identified for these receptors. Sequencing used cultured PBMCs, obtained from culture after CMV antigen stimulation. The receptor set was obtained from a human donor in good health (CMV status not recorded). Some clones in this sample may be carry-over from other donors' samples.

V usage is TRBV29-1 and J usage is TRBJ1-5; weak D call: TRBD1 (5 bases). This CDR3 has 13 amino acids. Trimming shortened V by 7 bases and J by 2 bases, and 12 bases separated the two germline ends. Per the germline V gene, CDR1 is SQVTM and CDR2 is ANQGSEA. This CDR3 is CSAQGGRNQPQHF. The DNA of the CDR3 is TGCAGCGCCCAGGGTGGGCGCAATCAGCCCCAGCATTTT.

The chain joins TRBV7-8 to TRBJ2-1; 8 nucleotides line up with TRBD2. J lost 5 bases, V lost 6 bases, and 15 bases had no gene match. Germline CDR1 reads SGHVS; CDR2 reads FQNEAQ. The CDR3 consists of 17 residues. CDR3 nucleotide sequence: TGTGCCAGCAGTTCCCCCTCGGGGAGCGGGAGCCACAATGAGCAGTTCTTC. It yields the protein CASSSPSGSGSHNEQFF.

In this sample, this clonotype turned up once. The chain employs TRBV30 and TRBJ2-7; TRBD1 might be the D (5 bases). V dropped 0 bases and J dropped 10 bases, with 10 bases sitting between them. The CDR3 consists of 11 residues. Germline values: CDR1 GTSNPN, CDR2 SVGIG (reference sequence). The CDR3, as DNA: TGTGCCTGGAGTGTACAACAGGCCCAGTACTTC. Translated, it gives CAWSVQQAQYF. Together with reference TRBV30 and TRBJ2-7, the CDR3 gives the full variable domain: SQTIHQWPATLVQPVGSPLSLECTVEGTSNPNLYWYRQAAGRGLQLLFYSVGIGQISSEVPQNLSASRPQDRQFILSSKKLLLSDSGFYLCAWSVQQAQYFGPGTRLTVT.

This clonotype was counted ten times or more. The V call is TRBV12-3 or TRBV12-4, the J call TRBJ1-5; no clear D. The CDR3 is made up of 14 amino acids. V lost 1 base and J lost 4, with 8 bases in between. The CDR3: CASSLERRNQPQHF. Written as DNA, the CDR3 is TGTGCCAGCAGTTTAGAAAGGAGAAATCAGCCCCAGCATTTT.

The chain is built from TRBV7-3 and TRBJ2-2, with a weak D call TRBD2 (5 bases). V was cut by 2 bases and J by 2 bases, with 18 bases left in between. This CDR3 is 18 amino acids long. The germline gives CDR1 SGHTA, CDR2 FQGTGA. The DNA for the CDR3 is TGTGCCAGCAGCTTACGGGTTGGGAGTAGACCCAACACCGGGGAGCTGTTTTTT. Its protein product is CASSLRVGSRPNTGELFF.

This clonotype is deemed medium-sized. This chain uses TRBV7-2 with TRBJ2-2; 8 nucleotides match TRBD2. V was clipped by 7 bases and J by 4 bases; unmatched bases: 5. In germline, CDR1 is SGHTA, CDR2 FQGNSA. This CDR3 region has 14 residues. In DNA, the CDR3 is TGTGCCAGCACTCATCTAGCGGGCACCGGGGAGCTGTTTTTT. Translated: CASTHLAGTGELFF.

The rearrangement joins TRBV4-1 to TRBJ2-3, with D perhaps matching TRBD2 (6 bases). The germline CDR1 and CDR2 sequences are MGHRA and YSYEKL. V lost 0 bases and J lost 0, with 10 bases in between. The CDR3 has 16 amino acids. The CDR3 sequence is CASSQEPGGSTDTQYF. The DNA of the CDR3 is TGCGCCAGCAGCCAAGAACCCGGGGGAAGCACAGATACGCAGTATTTT.

This clonotype occurred a few times. V gene TRBV20-1 combines with J gene TRBJ2-1; D unclear. Trimming left V 0 bases short and J 0 bases short, with 15 bases between. From germline, CDR1 is DFQATT and CDR2 SNEGSKA (reference sequence). The CDR3 loop spans 17 amino acids. Here the CDR3 reads CSARDPSLVSSYNEQFF. The CDR3 DNA follows: TGCAGTGCTAGAGACCCATCGCTAGTGAGCTCCTACAATGAGCAGTTCTTC.

The chain recombines TRBV28 with TRBJ2-7; 9 positions match TRBD2. The germline gives CDR1 MDHEN, CDR2 SYDVKM. After removal of 5 bases from V and 7 bases from J, the junction contained 9 bases not matched to a gene. CDR3 size: 14 residues. The CDR3 coding sequence is TGTGCCAGCAGTACGTTAGCGGGAGTCGGGGAGCAGTACGTC. It codes for CASSTLAGVGEQYV.

This clonotype appeared a few times. V is TRBV28 and J is TRBJ2-1; D is uncertain. The CDR3 loop spans 14 amino acids. Trimming pared 5 bases from V and 1 base from J, leaving 9 bases between. CDR1 MDHEN and CDR2 SYDVKM come from the germline V gene. The CDR3 is CASSGPASYNEQFF. The CDR3 DNA is TGTGCCAGCAGTGGACCCGCATCCTACAATGAGCAGTTCTTC.

This sequence joins TRBV6-1 and TRBJ2-7; D unclear. The length of the CDR3 is 16 residues. Per the germline V gene, CDR1 is MNHNS and CDR2 is SASEGT. As DNA, the CDR3 is TGTGCCAGCAGTGAACAACCTGTCTTGAGCTCCTACGAGCAGTGCGTC. Its protein is CASSEQPVLSSYEQCV.

This clonotype appeared a few times. V gene TRBV6-6 combines with J gene TRBJ1-3, with unresolved D. CDR1 is MNHNY, CDR2 SVGAGI, per germline (reference sequence). V was shortened by 6 bases and J by 7 bases, with 13 bases between the two germline ends. This CDR3 is built from 13 residues. The CDR3: CASSKTRPNTIYF. CDR3 DNA sequence: TGTGCCAGCAGCAAGACACGGCCGAACACCATATATTTT.

This clonotype was found a few times. The chain joins TRBV12-3 or TRBV12-4 to TRBJ1-2, with TRBD1 identical over 7 bases. V was pared by 6 bases and J by 7 bases, with 5 bases of the junction left unmatched. CDR3 length equals 12 residues. Written as DNA, the CDR3 is TGTGCCAGCAGCCCAGGGGGGTCTGGCTACACCTTC. It translates to CASSPGGSGYTF.

The rearrangement links TRBV30 to TRBJ1-4; D may be TRBD1 (6 bases). V was shortened by 3 bases and J by 6 bases, with 11 bases between the two germline ends. Germline V gene data show CDR1 as GTSNPN and CDR2 as SVGIG (reference sequence). The CDR3 is 13 amino acids. CDR3 amino acids: CAWRTGEHEKLFF. The CDR3, as DNA: TGTGCCTGGAGGACAGGTGAACATGAAAAACTGTTTTTT. Complete variable domain (other parts from reference TRBV30 and TRBJ1-4): SQTIHQWPATLVQPVGSPLSLECTVEGTSNPNLYWYRQAAGRGLQLLFYSVGIGQISSEVPQNLSASRPQDRQFILSSKKLLLSDSGFYLCAWRTGEHEKLFFGSGTQLSVL.

In nucleotides, the CDR3 is TGTGCCAGCAGTTACCCGAGCCGGACTACAGATACGCAGTATTTT. It is translated as CASSYPSRTTDTQYF. This chain connects TRBV6-2 or TRBV6-3 to TRBJ2-3, with D possibly TRBD2 on 5 matching bases. The CDR3 is 15 amino acids. The germline V gene encodes CDR1 MNHEY and CDR2 SVGEGT. Deletions cut 2 bases from V and 3 bases from J, with 12 bases between.

V gene TRBV9 combines with J gene TRBJ2-7, with D possibly being TRBD1 (6 bases). From germline, CDR1 is SGDLS and CDR2 YYNGEE. This CDR3 spans 15 amino acids. The V gene lost 4 bases and the J gene lost 6 bases, with 20 bases spanning the gap. DNA for the CDR3: TGTGCCAGCAGCACCTCACAGGGACGGGAACTCGAGCAGTACTTC. The encoded protein is CASSTSQGRELEQYF.

This chain links TRBV7-2 with TRBJ2-1, with 11 bases matching TRBD2. The CDR3 extends over 15 amino acids. V lost 5 bases to trimming and J lost 4 bases; unmatched junction nucleotides: 4. Germline V CDR1 and CDR2: SGHTA, FQGNSA. The CDR3 DNA is TGTGCCAGCAGCCGACTAGCGGGAAATTACAATGAGCAGTTCTTC. Translating it yields CASSRLAGNYNEQFF.

The chain is built from TRBV4-1 and TRBJ1-6, with D unresolved. The V gene's germline CDR1 is MGHRA and CDR2 YSYEKL. With 4 bases removed from V and 5 bases from J, the gap between germline ends came to 9 bases. CDR3 size: 14 residues. The CDR3 protein is CASSRGLNNSPLHF. For the CDR3, the DNA is TGCGCCAGCAGCCGAGGACTGAATAATTCACCCCTCCACTTT.

This clonotype was detected many times. The chain combines TRBV7-9 with TRBJ2-2; TRBD1 is a possible D gene (5 bases). This CDR3 contains 14 residues. V dropped 2 bases and J dropped 7 bases, with 11 bases sitting between them. Per germline, CDR1 SEHNR and CDR2 FQNEAQ (reference sequence). CDR3 bases: TGTGCCAGCAGCTTACAGGGTGGCCACGGGGAGCTGTTTTTT. It specifies CASSLQGGHGELFF.

The gene calls are TRBV12-3 or TRBV12-4 and TRBJ2-1; 8 positions agree with TRBD2. The CDR3 consists of 18 residues. V lost 0 bases, J lost 4 bases, and 11 bases stayed unmatched. CDR3 in amino acids: CASSLARLAGSFYNEQFF. CDR3 bases: TGTGCCAGCAGTTTAGCGCGGCTAGCGGGCTCATTTTACAATGAGCAGTTCTTC.